This T cell receptor (beta chain) was profiled in a study of CD8 T cells in Susac syndrome (dated by TCRdb to the late 2010s). Notes on the research overall: Repertoire sequencing was used to test whether CD8+ T cell activation and differentiation in Susac syndrome was antigen driven. CD8+ T cell repertoire clonality was compared between around eleven healthy donors, approximately 14 Susac syndrome patients and around 15 multiple sclerosis patients. Findings and caveats that apply to the study as a whole: The number of individuals in the TCR sequencing and HLA analysis was recognized as being relatively small.

Peripheral blood CD8+ and CD4+ T cells from healthy donors, Susac syndrome patients and multiple sclerosis patients were profiled using high-throughput TCR beta sequencing. The multiple sclerosis controls were treatment-naive patients who had stable or active relapsing-remitting disease and met the revised McDonald criteria. CD8+ TEMRA cells were enriched by FACS, while bulk CD8+ and CD4+ T cells were purified by magnetic negative isolation. Blood was drawn into EDTA tubes, processed within 24 hours, and PBMCs were isolated by density gradient centrifugation. PBMCs intended for TCR sequencing were cryopreserved in liquid nitrogen and thawed later in a water bath at 37 degrees C. The sorted or isolated CD4+, CD8+ and CD8+ TEMRA cells reached a purity of at least 90%. With regard to this clonotype: No antigen is known for it. No base quality information exists; no much larger clone differs at one position.

RNA was extracted using the RNeasy kit, and roughly 0.5 to 1 microgram was reverse transcribed with random hexamers. TCR beta CDR3 regions were amplified with the immunoSEQ multiplex PCR assay covering 54 Vbeta and 13 Jbeta segments. Bias from PCR amplification was corrected by using a synthetic template baseline for primer optimization and for computational correction. The paper's processing steps were these. Reads were annotated to V, D and J genes according to IMGT and were analyzed with immunoSEQ Analyzer, with only productive sequences retained. To calculate clonality, Shannon entropy was normalized by log2 of the number of productive unique sequences and then subtracted from one. For each patient and control, public and private clones were evaluated among the 100 most prevalent clones. Clones were defined as Susac-specific if absent from the healthy and MS cohorts, from roughly 1,100 published viral clones and from other ImmuneACCESS disease sequences. TCRdb reanalyzed the raw reads on its own, using fastp at Q25 for trimming and MiXCR for clone calling, and kept in-frame beta chains. Records with the same CDR3 protein are collapsed into one entry carrying the most frequent genes and DNA. The V and J calls were not made by the authors but by TCRdb's processing. The sample table lists approximately 220,000 distinct CDR3 sequences, around 90% of them with a count of one. The ten largest make up approximately 0.13% of the sample.

There are 16 amino acids in the CDR3, from cysteine to phenylalanine inclusive. Just CDR3 DNA is preserved here, 48 bases in frame from base 1. The germline V gene yields SGHDT for CDR1 and YYEEEE for CDR2. V ends up 0 bases short and J 0 bases short, with an unmatched junction base count of 0. The sequenced material came from CD8+ T cells from PBMCs. The V and J segments used are TRBV5-6 and TRBJ2-5, and 12 junctional nucleotides match TRBD2. This TCR came from a human donor with multiple sclerosis. Here the CDR3 is given as CASSLGTSGNQETQYF. Here is the DNA: TGTGCCAGCAGCTTGGGGACTAGCGGGAACCAAGAGACCCAGTACTTC.